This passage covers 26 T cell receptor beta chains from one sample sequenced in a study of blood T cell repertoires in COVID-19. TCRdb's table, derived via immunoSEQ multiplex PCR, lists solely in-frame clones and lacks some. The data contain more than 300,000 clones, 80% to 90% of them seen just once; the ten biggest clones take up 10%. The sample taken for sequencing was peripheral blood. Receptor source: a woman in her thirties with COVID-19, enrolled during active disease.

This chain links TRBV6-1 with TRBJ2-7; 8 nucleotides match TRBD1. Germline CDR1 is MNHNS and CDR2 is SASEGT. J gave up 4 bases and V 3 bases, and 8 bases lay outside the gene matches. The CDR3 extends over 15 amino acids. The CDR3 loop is CASSDPRTGHYEQYF. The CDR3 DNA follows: TGTGCCAGCAGTGACCCTAGGACAGGGCATTACGAGCAGTACTTC.

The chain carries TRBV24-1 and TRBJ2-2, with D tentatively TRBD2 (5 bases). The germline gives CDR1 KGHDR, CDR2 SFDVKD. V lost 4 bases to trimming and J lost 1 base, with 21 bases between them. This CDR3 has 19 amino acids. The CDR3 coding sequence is TGTGCCACCAGTGACTTCCCCCCCCTTCTTGCGGGGAACACCGGGGAGCTGTTTTTT. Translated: CATSDFPPLLAGNTGELFF.

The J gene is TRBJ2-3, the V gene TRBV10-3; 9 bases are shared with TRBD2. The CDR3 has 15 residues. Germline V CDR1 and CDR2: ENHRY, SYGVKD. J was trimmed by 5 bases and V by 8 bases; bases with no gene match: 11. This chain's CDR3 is CAIAAEQRGEDTQYF. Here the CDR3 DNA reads TGTGCCATCGCTGCTGAACAGCGGGGGGAAGATACGCAGTATTTT.

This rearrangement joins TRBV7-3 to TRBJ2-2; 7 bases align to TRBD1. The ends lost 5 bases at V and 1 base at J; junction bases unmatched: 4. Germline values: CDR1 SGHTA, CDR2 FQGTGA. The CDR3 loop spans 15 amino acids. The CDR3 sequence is CASSQRGQNTGELFF. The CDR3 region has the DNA TGTGCCAGCAGCCAAAGGGGGCAGAACACCGGGGAGCTGTTTTTT.

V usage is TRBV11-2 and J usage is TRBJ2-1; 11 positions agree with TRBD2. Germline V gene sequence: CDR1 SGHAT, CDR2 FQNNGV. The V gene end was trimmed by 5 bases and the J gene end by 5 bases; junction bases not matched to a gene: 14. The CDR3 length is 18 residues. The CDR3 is CASSPRGGQLAGDNEQFF. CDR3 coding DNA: TGTGCCAGCAGCCCCCGGGGGGGGCAACTAGCGGGAGACAATGAGCAGTTCTTC.

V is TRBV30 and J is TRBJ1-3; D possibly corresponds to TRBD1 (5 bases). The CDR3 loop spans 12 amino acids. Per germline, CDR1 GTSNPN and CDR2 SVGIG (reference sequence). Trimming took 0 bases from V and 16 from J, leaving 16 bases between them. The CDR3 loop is CAWSVPPGTSYF. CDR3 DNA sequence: TGTGCCTGGAGTGTACCCCCCGGGACTTCGTATTTT.

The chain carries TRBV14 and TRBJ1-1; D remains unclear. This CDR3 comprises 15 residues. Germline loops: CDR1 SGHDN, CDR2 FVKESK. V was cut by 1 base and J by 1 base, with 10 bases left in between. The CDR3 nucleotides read TGTGCCAGCAGCCAAGCCCAGGCATGGAACACTGAAGCTTTCTTT. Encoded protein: CASSQAQAWNTEAFF. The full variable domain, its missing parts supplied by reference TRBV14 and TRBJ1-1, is EAGVTQFPSHSVIEKGQTVTLRCDPISGHDNLYWYRRVMGKEIKFLLHFVKESKQDESGMPNNRFLAERTGGTYSTLKVQPAELEDSGVYFCASSQAQAWNTEAFFGQGTRLTVV.

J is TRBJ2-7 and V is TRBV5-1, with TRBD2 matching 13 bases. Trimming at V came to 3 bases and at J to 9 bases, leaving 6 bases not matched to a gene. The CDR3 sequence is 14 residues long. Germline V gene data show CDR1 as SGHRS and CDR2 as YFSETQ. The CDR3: CASSSGTSGTSQYF. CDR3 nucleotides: TGCGCCAGCAGCTCCGGGACTAGCGGGACTTCGCAGTACTTC. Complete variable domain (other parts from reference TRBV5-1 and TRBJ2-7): KAGVTQTPRYLIKTRGQQVTLSCSPISGHRSVSWYQQTPGQGLQFLFEYFSETQRNKGNFPGRFSGRQFSNSRSEMNVSTLELGDSALYLCASSSGTSGTSQYFGPGTRLTVT.

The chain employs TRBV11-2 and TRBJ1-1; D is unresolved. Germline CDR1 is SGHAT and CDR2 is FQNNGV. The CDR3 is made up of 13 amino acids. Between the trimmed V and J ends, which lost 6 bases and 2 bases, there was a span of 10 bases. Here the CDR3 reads CASSFQVNTEAFF. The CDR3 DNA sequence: TGTGCCAGCAGTTTCCAGGTTAACACTGAAGCTTTCTTT.

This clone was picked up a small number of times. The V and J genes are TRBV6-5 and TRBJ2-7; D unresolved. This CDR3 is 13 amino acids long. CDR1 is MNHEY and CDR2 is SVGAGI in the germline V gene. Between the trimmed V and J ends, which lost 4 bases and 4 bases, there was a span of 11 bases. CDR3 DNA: TGTGCCAGCAGTTTGAGCGTAAATTACGAGCAGTACTTC. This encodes CASSLSVNYEQYF.

CDR3 in DNA: TGTGCCAGCAGTCGGACAGCGGATCCTGGAAACACCATATATTTT. This codes for CASSRTADPGNTIYF. The genes are TRBV6-5 and TRBJ1-3, with a possible D match to TRBD1 (6 bases). CDR3 length: 15 residues. V gave up 5 bases and J gave up 2 bases, with 13 bases separating them. Germline CDR1 MNHEY, CDR2 SVGAGI.

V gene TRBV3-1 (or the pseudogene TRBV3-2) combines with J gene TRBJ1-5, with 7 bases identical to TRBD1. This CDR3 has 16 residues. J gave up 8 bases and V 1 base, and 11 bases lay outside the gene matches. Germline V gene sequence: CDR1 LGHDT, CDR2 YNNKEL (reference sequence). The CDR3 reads CASSQGDRALDKPQHF. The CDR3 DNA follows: TGTGCCAGCAGCCAAGGTGACAGGGCCCTGGATAAGCCCCAGCATTTT.

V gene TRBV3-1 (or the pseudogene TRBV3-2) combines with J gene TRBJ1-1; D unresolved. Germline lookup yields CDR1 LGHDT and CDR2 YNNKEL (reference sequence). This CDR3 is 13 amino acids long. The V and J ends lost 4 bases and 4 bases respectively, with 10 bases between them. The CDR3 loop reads CASSPRGGTEAFF. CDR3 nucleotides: TGTGCCAGCAGCCCTCGAGGTGGCACTGAAGCTTTCTTT.

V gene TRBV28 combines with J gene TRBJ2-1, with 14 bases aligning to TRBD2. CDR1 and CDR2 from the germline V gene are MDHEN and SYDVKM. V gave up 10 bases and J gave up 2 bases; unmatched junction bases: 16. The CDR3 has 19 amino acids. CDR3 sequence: CATPDPGLAGEDTYNEQFF. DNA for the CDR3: TGTGCCACCCCAGACCCGGGACTAGCGGGAGAAGACACCTACAATGAGCAGTTCTTC.

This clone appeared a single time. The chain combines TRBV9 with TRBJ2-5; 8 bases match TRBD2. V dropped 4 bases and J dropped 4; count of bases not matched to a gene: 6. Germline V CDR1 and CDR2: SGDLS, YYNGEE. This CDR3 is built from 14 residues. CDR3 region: CASSPGGGGETQYF. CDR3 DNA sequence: TGTGCCAGCAGCCCGGGGGGGGGCGGAGAGACCCAGTACTTC. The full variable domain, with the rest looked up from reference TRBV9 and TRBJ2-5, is DSGVTQTPKHLITATGQRVTLRCSPRSGDLSVYWYQQSLDQGLQFLIQYYNGEERAKGNILERFSAQQFPDLHSELNLSSLELGDSALYFCASSPGGGGETQYFGPGTRLLVL.

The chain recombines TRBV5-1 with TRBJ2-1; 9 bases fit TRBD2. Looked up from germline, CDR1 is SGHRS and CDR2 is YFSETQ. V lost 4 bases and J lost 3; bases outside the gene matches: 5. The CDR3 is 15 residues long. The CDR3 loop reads CASSPGLASYNEQFF. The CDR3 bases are TGCGCCAGCAGCCCCGGACTAGCGAGCTACAATGAGCAGTTCTTC. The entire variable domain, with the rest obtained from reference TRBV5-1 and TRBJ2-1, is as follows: KAGVTQTPRYLIKTRGQQVTLSCSPISGHRSVSWYQQTPGQGLQFLFEYFSETQRNKGNFPGRFSGRQFSNSRSEMNVSTLELGDSALYLCASSPGLASYNEQFFGPGTRLTVL.

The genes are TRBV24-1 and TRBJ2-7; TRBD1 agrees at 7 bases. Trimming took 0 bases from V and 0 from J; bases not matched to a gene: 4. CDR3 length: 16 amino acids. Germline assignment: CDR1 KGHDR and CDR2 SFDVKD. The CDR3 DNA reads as TGTGCCACCAGTGATTTGGTCCGGGACAGCTCCTACGAGCAGTACTTC. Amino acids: CATSDLVRDSSYEQYF.

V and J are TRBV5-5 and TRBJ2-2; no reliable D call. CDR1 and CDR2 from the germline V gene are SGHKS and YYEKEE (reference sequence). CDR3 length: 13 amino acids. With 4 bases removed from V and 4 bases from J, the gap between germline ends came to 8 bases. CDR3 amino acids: CASSPPSTGELFF. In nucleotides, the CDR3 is TGTGCCAGCAGCCCCCCCAGCACCGGGGAGCTGTTTTTT. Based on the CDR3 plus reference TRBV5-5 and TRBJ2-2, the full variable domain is DAGVTQSPTHLIKTRGQQVTLRCSPISGHKSVSWYQQVLGQGPQFIFQYYEKEERGRGNFPDRFSARQFPNYSSELNVNALLLGDSALYLCASSPPSTGELFFGEGSRLTVL.

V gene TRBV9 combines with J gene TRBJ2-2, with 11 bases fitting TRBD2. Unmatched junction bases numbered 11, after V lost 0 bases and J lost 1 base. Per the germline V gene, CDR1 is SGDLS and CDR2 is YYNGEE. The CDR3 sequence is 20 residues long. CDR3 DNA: TGTGCCAGCAGCGTAGCCGGGGCCCTTAGCGGGAGGGGGAACACCGGGGAGCTGTTTTTT. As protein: CASSVAGALSGRGNTGELFF.

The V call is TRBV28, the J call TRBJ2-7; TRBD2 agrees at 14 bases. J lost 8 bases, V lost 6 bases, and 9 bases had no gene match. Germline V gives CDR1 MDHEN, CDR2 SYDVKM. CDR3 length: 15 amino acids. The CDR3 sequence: CASSPGTSGREKQYF. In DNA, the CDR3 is TGTGCCAGCAGCCCTGGGACTAGCGGGAGAGAAAAGCAGTACTTC.

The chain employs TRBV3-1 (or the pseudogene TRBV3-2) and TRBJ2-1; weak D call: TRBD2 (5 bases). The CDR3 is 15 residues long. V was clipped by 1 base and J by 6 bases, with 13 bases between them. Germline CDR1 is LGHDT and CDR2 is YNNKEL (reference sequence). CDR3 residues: CASSQAPGSRNEQFF. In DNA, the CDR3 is TGTGCCAGCAGCCAAGCACCGGGGTCCCGCAATGAGCAGTTCTTC.

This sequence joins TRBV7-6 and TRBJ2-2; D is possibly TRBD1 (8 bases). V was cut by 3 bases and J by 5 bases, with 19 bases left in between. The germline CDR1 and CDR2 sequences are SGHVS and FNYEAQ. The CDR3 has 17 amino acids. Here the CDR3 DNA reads TGTGCCAGCAGCTTGGCCTACAGGGGGGGAGATACCGGGGAGCTGTTTTTT. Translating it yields CASSLAYRGGDTGELFF. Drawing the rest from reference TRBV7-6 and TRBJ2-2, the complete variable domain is GAGVSQSPRYKVTKRGQDVALRCDPISGHVSLYWYRQALGQGPEFLTYFNYEAQQDKSGLPNDRFSAERPEGSISTLTIQRTEQRDSAMYRCASSLAYRGGDTGELFFGEGSRLTVL.

CDR3 amino acids: CSAETRGKLFF. As DNA, the CDR3 is TGCAGCGCCGAGACTCGAGGAAAACTGTTTTTT. The V and J genes are TRBV29-1 and TRBJ1-4, with D hard to call. V was trimmed by 7 bases and J by 10 bases, leaving 13 bases between them. The germline gives CDR1 SQVTM, CDR2 ANQGSEA. This CDR3 is built from 11 residues.

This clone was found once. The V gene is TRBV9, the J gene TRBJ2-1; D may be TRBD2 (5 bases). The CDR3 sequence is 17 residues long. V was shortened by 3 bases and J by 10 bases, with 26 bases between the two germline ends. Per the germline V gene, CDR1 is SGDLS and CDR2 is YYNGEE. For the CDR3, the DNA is TGTGCCAGCAGCGACAGCCCCACCCAGCCTCCGAGGAGGGAGCAGTTCTTC. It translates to CASSDSPTQPPRREQFF.

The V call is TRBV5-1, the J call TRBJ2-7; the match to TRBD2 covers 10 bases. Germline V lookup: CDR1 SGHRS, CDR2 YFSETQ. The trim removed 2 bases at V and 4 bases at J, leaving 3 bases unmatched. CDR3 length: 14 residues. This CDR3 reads CASSLGLAEYEQYF. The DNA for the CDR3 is TGCGCCAGCAGCTTAGGACTAGCGGAGTACGAGCAGTACTTC.

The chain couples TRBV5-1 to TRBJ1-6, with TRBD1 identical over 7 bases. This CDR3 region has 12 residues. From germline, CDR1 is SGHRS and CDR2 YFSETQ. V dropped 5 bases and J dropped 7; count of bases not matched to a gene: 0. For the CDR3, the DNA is TGCGCCAGCAGGACAGGGAATTCACCCCTCCACTTT. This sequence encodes CASRTGNSPLHF.